The 5 T cell receptor beta chains below all came from one sample that was sequenced in a study of tumor T cells in aggressive B-cell lymphoma. Method: immunoSEQ multiplex PCR; TCRdb's copy keeps in-frame clones and lacks some. The data contain around 6,300 clones, roughly 88% of them singletons. Sequenced: tumor tissue. Every receptor here comes from an adult with diffuse large B cell lymphoma. Some clones in this sample may be carry-over from other donors' samples.

The chain uses TRBV7-8 and TRBJ2-7, with 9 positions matching TRBD1. The junction had 8 bases not matched to a gene; V was cut back by 5 bases and J by 0 bases. Germline V CDR1 and CDR2: SGHVS, FQNEAQ. The CDR3 runs to 16 residues. The CDR3, as DNA: TGTGCCAGCAGCGACCGGGACAGGGACGGCTCCTACGAGCAGTACTTC. Translating it yields CASSDRDRDGSYEQYF.

The chain joins TRBV6-6 to TRBJ1-1; a possible D gene is TRBD1 (6 bases). Germline CDR1 and CDR2: MNHNY and SVGAGI (reference sequence). The CDR3 covers 13 residues. V gave up 6 bases and J gave up 4 bases, with 12 bases separating them. CDR3 in amino acids: CASRYREVTEAFF. The CDR3 coding sequence is TGTGCCAGCAGGTACAGGGAGGTCACTGAAGCTTTCTTT.

This sequence joins TRBV27 and TRBJ2-7; tentative D call: TRBD2 (5 bases). The CDR3 extends over 15 amino acids. Germline lookup yields CDR1 MNHEY and CDR2 SMNVEV (reference sequence). The V end lost 3 bases, the J end lost 0 bases, and 12 bases lay between the germline ends. This chain's CDR3 is CASSFGGRSSYEQYF. In nucleotides, the CDR3 is TGTGCCAGCAGTTTTGGAGGCAGGAGCTCCTACGAGCAGTACTTC.

CDR3 DNA sequence: TGTGCCAGCAGCCCTGGACAGCGATTCTCCTACGAGCAGTACTTC. Translated, it gives CASSPGQRFSYEQYF. This sequence joins TRBV9 and TRBJ2-5; D is perhaps TRBD1 (6 bases). The J call is doubtful: the DNA matches TRBJ2-7 better. CDR1 and CDR2 from the germline V gene are SGDLS and YYNGEE. This CDR3 spans 15 amino acids.

This clone was seen once. V gene TRBV28 combines with J gene TRBJ2-7; TRBD2 aligns across 11 bases. Unmatched junction bases numbered 8, after V lost 3 bases and J lost 7 bases. The CDR3 sequence is 15 residues long. The V gene's germline CDR1 is MDHEN and CDR2 SYDVKM. This CDR3 reads CASSFYSGGAGEQYF. The CDR3 nucleotides read TGTGCCAGCAGTTTCTATAGCGGGGGGGCGGGGGAGCAGTACTTC.